This T cell receptor beta chain was observed in a study of blood T cells in healthy people across ages. Primers used in a second PCR of roughly 6 to 12 cycles were a sample-barcoded 5' primer and a J-beta primer mix. TCRdb re-called the 5' RACE reads with MiXCR, one entry per CDR3 protein. The table has about 1,400,000 distinct CDR3 sequences, approximately 63% seen once. This clonotype was found a few times. The germline CDR1 and CDR2 sequences are MNHEY and SMNVEV (reference sequence). The V and J ends lost 3 bases and 1 base respectively, with 9 bases between them. This CDR3 comprises 14 residues. The chain combines TRBV27 with TRBJ1-1, with no clear D. Source material: blood. This sequence was found in a man aged 18 to 29 in good health. For the CDR3, the DNA is TGTGCCAGCAGTTTGGCGTGGGAGAACACTGAAGCTTTCTTT. The encoded protein is CASSLAWENTEAFF.